These 22 T cell receptor beta chains share one sample of origin, sequenced in a study of T cell responses to AZD1222 COVID-19 vaccine. The table came from immunoSEQ multiplex PCR; TCRdb's copy has only in-frame clones and leaves some out. The sample has 100,000 to 120,000 clones; more than 75% are singletons. The specimen was peripheral blood, collected on day 0 of AZD1222 vaccination. The source is an adult in good health.

The gene calls are TRBV18 and TRBJ1-4; TRBD1 might be the D (5 bases). The CDR3 consists of 15 residues. The germline V gene encodes CDR1 KGHSH and CDR2 LQKENI. V was clipped by 3 bases and J by 7 bases, with 15 bases between them. This CDR3 is CASSPPGESGEKLFF. CDR3 bases: TGTGCCAGCTCACCCCCGGGGGAATCGGGTGAAAAACTGTTTTTT.

This clone was seen more than once but under ten times. The genes are TRBV6-5 and TRBJ1-5; D gene uncertain. Germline V gene lookup returns CDR1 MNHEY and CDR2 SVGAGI. Trimming removed 5 bases at V and 0 bases at J, with 5 bases between. The CDR3 covers 13 residues. CDR3 region: CASSPYSNQPQHF. CDR3 coding DNA: TGTGCCAGCAGTCCTTATAGCAATCAGCCCCAGCATTTT.

This clone was observed a few times. V usage is TRBV28 and J usage is TRBJ1-6, with 8 bases matching TRBD1. Germline trimming cut 6 bases from V and 7 bases from J; bases unmatched to any gene: 8. The CDR3 is 15 amino acids. Germline CDR1 MDHEN, CDR2 SYDVKM. This CDR3 is CASRLNRQGNSPLHF. CDR3 nucleotides: TGTGCCAGCAGACTTAACCGACAGGGGAATTCACCCCTCCACTTT.

This clone has a handful of counts. Additional DNA sequences in this sample encode the identical CDR3. The chain joins TRBV7-2 to TRBJ1-5; the D is unclear. This CDR3 contains 13 residues. The germline V gene has CDR1 SGHTA and CDR2 FQGNSA. V was trimmed by 2 bases and J by 3 bases, leaving 5 bases between them. The CDR3 sequence is CASSLIDNQPQHF. The CDR3 DNA reads as TGTGCCAGCAGCTTAATAGACAATCAGCCCCAGCATTTT.

The chain links TRBV28 to TRBJ2-7; D remains ambiguous. The CDR3 length is 13 residues. CDR1 and CDR2 from the germline V gene are MDHEN and SYDVKM. V lost 4 bases and J 3 bases, leaving 10 bases between the germline ends. The CDR3 nucleotides read TGTGCCAGCAGTTCCACAGTTGACTACGAGCAGTACTTC. It yields the protein CASSSTVDYEQYF.

The chain links TRBV28 to TRBJ1-1; the match to TRBD1 covers 9 bases. V was pared by 5 bases and J by 5 bases, with 3 bases of the junction left unmatched. Germline V gene lookup returns CDR1 MDHEN and CDR2 SYDVKM. The CDR3 consists of 13 residues. Written as DNA, the CDR3 is TGTGCCAGCAGTCCGGGGACAGGGACTGAAGCTTTCTTT. Translated: CASSPGTGTEAFF.

As for this clone: Other DNA sequences in this specimen translate into the identical CDR3. The genes are TRBV3-1 (or the pseudogene TRBV3-2) and TRBJ1-5; D gene unclear. CDR1 is LGHDT and CDR2 is YNNKEL in the germline V gene (reference sequence). V was clipped by 3 bases and J by 7 bases, with 7 bases between them. The CDR3 has 12 amino acids. The CDR3 is CASSQGGQPQHF. The DNA of the CDR3 is TGTGCCAGCAGCCAGGGTGGACAGCCCCAGCATTTT.

V is TRBV27 and J is TRBJ2-6; 11 positions match TRBD1. CDR1 MNHEY and CDR2 SMNVEV come from the germline V gene (reference sequence). This CDR3 spans 18 amino acids. V was clipped by 6 bases and J by 4 bases; unmatched bases: 11. CDR3: CASRGAGQGVAGANVLTF. CDR3 bases: TGTGCCAGCAGGGGAGCGGGACAGGGGGTTGCAGGGGCCAACGTCCTGACTTTC.

The V call is TRBV5-1, the J call TRBJ1-2; 9 nucleotides line up with TRBD1. The CDR3 is 13 amino acids. From germline, CDR1 is SGHRS and CDR2 YFSETQ. The V segment lost 0 bases and the J segment 8 bases; nucleotides outside the gene matches: 2. CDR3: CASSLGQGEGYTF. The CDR3 nucleotides read TGCGCCAGCAGCTTGGGACAGGGGGAGGGCTACACCTTC.

The chain uses TRBV5-1 and TRBJ1-2, with TRBD1 as a possible D gene (5 bases). Per germline, CDR1 SGHRS and CDR2 YFSETQ. The CDR3 contains 14 residues. Trimming left V 1 base short and J 3 bases short, with 10 bases between. Written as DNA, the CDR3 is TGCGCCAGCAGCTTGCTGGGGCTCGACTATGGCTACACCTTC. It is translated as CASSLLGLDYGYTF.

V usage is TRBV9 and J usage is TRBJ2-2, with 11 bases identical to TRBD2. J gave up 1 base and V 5 bases, and 4 bases lay outside the gene matches. Germline CDR1 is SGDLS and CDR2 is YYNGEE. The CDR3 loop spans 16 amino acids. The CDR3: CASRSGLAGNTGELFF. The DNA of the CDR3 is TGTGCCAGCAGATCTGGACTAGCGGGGAACACCGGGGAGCTGTTTTTT.

The chain couples TRBV14 to TRBJ1-6; 7 nucleotides agree with TRBD1. CDR1 and CDR2 (germline): SGHDN, FVKESK. V dropped 2 bases and J dropped 7; count of bases not matched to a gene: 2. The CDR3 runs to 14 residues. The CDR3 is CASSQQTGNSPLHF. As DNA, the CDR3 is TGTGCCAGCAGCCAACAGACAGGGAATTCACCCCTCCACTTT.

This chain uses TRBV9 with TRBJ1-2; 10 nucleotides agree with TRBD1. Per germline, CDR1 SGDLS and CDR2 YYNGEE. The junction had 5 bases not matched to a gene; V was cut back by 0 bases and J by 6 bases. The CDR3 length is 15 residues. CDR3 sequence (DNA): TGTGCCAGCAGCGTAGCTTTTGGGACAGGGGATGGCTACACCTTC. Its protein is CASSVAFGTGDGYTF.

The chain links TRBV6-5 to TRBJ2-1; D uncertain. Germline CDR1 reads MNHEY; CDR2 reads SVGAGI. The CDR3 totals 14 residues. Trimming stripped 5 bases from V and 4 bases from J, with 12 bases between. In nucleotides, the CDR3 is TGTGCCAGCAGTCCAAAGGGTCATTACAATGAGCAGTTCTTC. The encoded protein is CASSPKGHYNEQFF.

The V and J genes are TRBV2 and TRBJ1-2; 7 nucleotides agree with TRBD1. The trim removed 6 bases at V and 2 bases at J, leaving 6 bases unmatched. Germline CDR1 SNHLY, CDR2 FYNNEI. The CDR3 runs 14 residues. The CDR3 sequence is CASRAGTDNYGYTF. CDR3 DNA: TGTGCCAGCAGAGCCGGGACAGACAACTATGGCTACACCTTC. Variable domain in full (rest from reference TRBV2 and TRBJ1-2): EPEVTQTPSHQVTQMGQEVILRCVPISNHLYFYWYRQILGQKVEFLVSFYNNEISEKSEIFDDQFSVERPDGSNFTLKIRSTKLEDSAMYFCASRAGTDNYGYTFGSGTRLTVV.

The CDR3 DNA sequence: TGTGCCAGCAGTTACTTGGTCCCAAAGGGACCCTATGGCTACACCTTC. Translation: CASSYLVPKGPYGYTF. The V and J genes are TRBV6-2 or TRBV6-3 and TRBJ1-2, with a possible D match to TRBD1 (5 bases). This CDR3 comprises 16 residues. Trimming took 1 base from V and 4 from J, leaving 16 bases between them. From germline, CDR1 is MNHEY and CDR2 SVGEGT.

The chain couples TRBV5-1 to TRBJ2-2; D may be TRBD1 or TRBD2 (5 bases each). The CDR3 spans 16 residues. Germline assignment: CDR1 SGHRS and CDR2 YFSETQ. V was pared by 3 bases and J by 6 bases, with 18 bases between. CDR3 coding DNA: TGCGCCAGCAGCTCCCAGGGACCCATAGGGCCCGGGGAGCTGTTTTTT. Protein sequence: CASSSQGPIGPGELFF.

This chain links TRBV9 with TRBJ2-7; D unclear. V was shortened by 3 bases and J by 3 bases, with 13 bases between the two germline ends. There are 14 residues in the CDR3. Germline V CDR1 and CDR2: SGDLS, YYNGEE. CDR3 in DNA: TGTGCCAGCAGCGGTACCGGGCTCTTCTACGAGCAGTACTTC. This codes for CASSGTGLFYEQYF.

The chain links TRBV12-3 or TRBV12-4 to TRBJ1-6, with 8 bases matching TRBD1. CDR3 size: 13 residues. In DNA, the CDR3 is TGTGCTACCGCGGACAGGGCTAATTCACCCCTCCACTTT. Protein product: CATADRANSPLHF.

This chain connects TRBV7-2 to TRBJ2-1; D unclear. CDR3 length equals 13 residues. Looked up from germline, CDR1 is SGHTA and CDR2 is FQGNSA. V lost 3 bases, J lost 0 bases, and 3 bases lay in between. The DNA of the CDR3 is TGTGCCAGCAGCTTTAGCTCCTACAATGAGCAGTTCTTC. It specifies CASSFSSYNEQFF.

V is TRBV7-2 and J is TRBJ1-5; possible D gene TRBD1, 6 bases. The germline V gene encodes CDR1 SGHTA and CDR2 FQGNSA. The CDR3 extends over 14 amino acids. V lost 4 bases, J lost 4 bases, and 11 bases lay in between. The CDR3 nucleotides read TGTGCCAGCAGCTCCAGGGGTGGGAATCAGCCCCAGCATTTT. Encoded protein: CASSSRGGNQPQHF.

This clone was observed a few times. This chain connects TRBV5-1 to TRBJ2-1; TRBD2 agrees at 10 bases. The CDR3 contains 16 residues. The V and J ends lost 4 bases and 7 bases, in that order; junction bases with no gene match: 11. Germline-derived CDR1 and CDR2 are SGHRS and YFSETQ. CDR3 coding DNA: TGCGCCAGCAGCGCACCCGGGACTAGCGCTCCAAATGAGCAGTTCTTC. Encoded protein: CASSAPGTSAPNEQFF.